One sample yielded the 10 T cell receptor beta chains listed below, sequenced in a study of human T cells and chemical hapten exposure. Each CDR3 protein is one row after TCRdb ran MiXCR on the RACE reads. The sample has approximately 340,000 distinct CDR3 sequences; under 8% are singletons. Time point specified: patch test 1, 2 weeks after DPC sensitization. The treatment: therapeutic diphenylcyclopropenone sensitization with weekly scalp DPC. The sequencing used whole blood, collected in connection with sensitization to the hapten diphenylcyclopropenone (DPC). The receptor set was obtained from a woman aged 18-29 years with alopecia areata. Some clones in this sample may be carry-over from other donors' samples.

This clonotype has more than one count but fewer than ten. The chain carries TRBV9 and TRBJ2-2; 9 positions agree with TRBD2. Germline V gene sequence: CDR1 SGDLS, CDR2 YYNGEE. This CDR3 has 17 amino acids. Trimming cost V 0 bases and J 2 bases; bases outside gene matches: 5. CDR3 residues: CASSVVASGVNTGELFF. In DNA form, the CDR3 reads TGTGCCAGCAGCGTAGTGGCTAGCGGGGTTAACACCGGGGAGCTGTTTTTT.

Written as DNA, the CDR3 is TGTGCCAGCAAGGCCCCCACCGGGACCGGGAGCTACGAGCAGTACTTC. It is translated as CASKAPTGTGSYEQYF. The chain combines TRBV5-4 with TRBJ2-7, with D possibly TRBD2 on 6 matching bases. The CDR3 loop spans 16 amino acids. The V end lost 6 bases, the J end lost 3 bases, and 22 bases lay between the germline ends. The V gene's germline CDR1 is SGHNT and CDR2 YYREEE (reference sequence).

There are a few counts of this clonotype. The gene calls are TRBV10-3 and TRBJ2-1; 8 nucleotides align to TRBD2. V was clipped by 1 base and J by 4 bases; unmatched bases: 3. Germline assignment: CDR1 ENHRY and CDR2 SYGVKD. The length of the CDR3 is 15 residues. This chain's CDR3 is CAISEFTSGYNEQFF. The CDR3 bases are TGTGCCATCAGTGAGTTTACTAGCGGATACAATGAGCAGTTCTTC.

This clonotype has ten or more counts. The rearrangement links TRBV4-2 to TRBJ2-3; TRBD2 matches at 10 bases. CDR1 and CDR2 (germline): LGHNA, YNFKEQ. The CDR3 sequence is 15 residues long. This chain's CDR3 is CAASSGGREADTQYF. The CDR3 DNA reads TGTGCGGCGTCTAGCGGGGGCCGGGAGGCAGATACGCAGTATTTT.

This clonotype occurred a few times. This chain uses TRBV7-9 with TRBJ2-1; TRBD1 is a possible D gene (6 bases). V lost 5 bases and J lost 3, with 14 bases in between. CDR3 length: 15 amino acids. Germline CDR1 SEHNR, CDR2 FQNEAQ (reference sequence). The CDR3 sequence is CASSGRTDIYNEQFF. CDR3 coding DNA: TGTGCCAGCAGCGGTAGGACAGACATCTACAATGAGCAGTTCTTC.

The CDR3 nucleotides are TGTGCCAGCAGTTACTCGAGCAGGCCGGACGGGGAAGCTTTCTTT. The encoded protein is CASSYSSRPDGEAFF. The chain couples TRBV6-5 to TRBJ1-1, with unresolved D. Germline-derived CDR1 and CDR2 are MNHEY and SVGAGI. V lost 0 bases to trimming and J lost 8 bases, with 16 bases between them. There are 15 residues in the CDR3.

The gene calls are TRBV7-2 and TRBJ2-2; D is uncertain. Germline V gene lookup returns CDR1 SGHTA and CDR2 FQGNSA. V was trimmed by 5 bases and J by 6 bases, leaving 10 bases between them. The CDR3 totals 13 residues. CDR3 nucleotide sequence: TGTGCCAGCAGCGTCGAGGTCCCCGGGGAGCTGTTTTTT. Its translation is CASSVEVPGELFF.

The rearrangement uses TRBV6-1 and TRBJ1-3, with no clear D. Germline V gene data show CDR1 as MNHNS and CDR2 as SASEGT. Between the trimmed V and J ends, which lost 8 bases and 0 bases, there was a span of 11 bases. The CDR3 has 14 residues. This CDR3 is CASAWEGSGNTIYF. The CDR3 nucleotides are TGTGCCAGCGCATGGGAGGGCTCTGGAAACACCATATATTTT.

This clonotype was found a few times. The genes are TRBV6-2 or TRBV6-3 and TRBJ2-7; a possible D gene is TRBD2 (7 bases). Per germline, CDR1 MNHEY and CDR2 SVGEGT. Trimming removed 5 bases at V and 3 bases at J, with 20 bases between. The CDR3 spans 16 residues. CDR3 protein: CASSPGGGGALYEQYF. CDR3 in DNA: TGTGCCAGCAGTCCCGGAGGGGGGGGAGCCCTCTACGAGCAGTACTTC.

The CDR3 bases are TGTGCCAGCAGTTTATGGGGGGGAACAGATACGCAGTATTTT. This translates into CASSLWGGTDTQYF. This chain connects TRBV27 to TRBJ2-3, with 7 bases aligning to TRBD2. The CDR3 has 14 residues. Germline trimming cut 1 base from V and 3 bases from J; bases unmatched to any gene: 1. Germline V gene lookup returns CDR1 MNHEY and CDR2 SMNVEV (reference sequence).